The 13 T cell receptor beta chains reported below all come from one sample, sequenced in a study of T cells in Graves' hyperthyroidism and ophthalmopathy. Authors of the study amplified TCR beta CDR3 regions from RNA transcripts. First-round RT-PCR targeting the TCR CDR3 was performed with the HTBI primer set. TCRdb re-analysed the multiplex PCR reads in MiXCR, keeping a single row per CDR3 protein. In the table there are about 400,000 distinct CDR3 sequences, roughly 15% of which are singletons. The sequenced material came from blood. Receptors were obtained from a woman in her twenties or thirties with Graves' ophthalmopathy.

A few counts support this clonotype. The V gene is TRBV4-1, the J gene TRBJ1-6; 8 positions agree with TRBD1. CDR1 is MGHRA and CDR2 is YSYEKL in the germline V gene. V dropped 0 bases and J dropped 5; count of bases not matched to a gene: 6. The CDR3 consists of 17 residues. The CDR3 region is CASSQEGRTGHNSPLHF. In DNA, the CDR3 is TGCGCCAGCAGCCAAGAAGGGAGGACAGGGCATAATTCACCCCTCCACTTT.

This clonotype was observed a handful of times. This chain uses TRBV9 with TRBJ1-5, with no clear D. There are 14 residues in the CDR3. The ends were cut back, 0 bases at V and 5 bases at J, with 9 bases in the middle. CDR1 is SGDLS, CDR2 YYNGEE, per germline. This CDR3 is CASSVGVDHQPQHF. The CDR3 DNA follows: TGTGCCAGCAGCGTAGGGGTTGATCATCAGCCCCAGCATTTT. The full variable domain, in which reference TRBV9 and TRBJ1-5 provide the parts outside the CDR3, is DSGVTQTPKHLITATGQRVTLRCSPRSGDLSVYWYQQSLDQGLQFLIQYYNGEERAKGNILERFSAQQFPDLHSELNLSSLELGDSALYFCASSVGVDHQPQHFGDGTRLSIL.

The chain has TRBV20-1 and TRBJ1-1; TRBD1 agrees at 7 bases. Trimming removed 6 bases from V and 4 bases from J; junction bases left unmatched: 8. Germline V lookup: CDR1 DFQATT, CDR2 SNEGSKA (reference sequence). The CDR3 is made up of 13 amino acids. CDR3 sequence reads: CSAKGQIVTEAFF. The CDR3 DNA reads as TGCAGTGCCAAGGGACAGATAGTCACTGAAGCTTTCTTT.

Notes on this clonotype: This sequence may be a read error, since a much larger clone differs from it by one base. This chain uses TRBV2 with TRBJ2-2; 8 bases agree with TRBD2. The CDR3 runs to 14 residues. Germline V gives CDR1 SNHLY, CDR2 FYNNEI. Germline trimming cut 8 bases from V and 5 bases from J; bases unmatched to any gene: 7. The CDR3 region is CASLYGGGTGELFF. Written as DNA, the CDR3 is TGTGCCAGCCTATACGGGGGGGGAACCGGGGAGCTGTTTTTT. The full variable domain, in which reference TRBV2 and TRBJ2-2 provide the parts outside the CDR3, is EPEVTQTPSHQVTQMGQEVILRCVPISNHLYFYWYRQILGQKVEFLVSFYNNEISEKSEIFDDQFSVERPDGSNFTLKIRSTKLEDSAMYFCASLYGGGTGELFFGEGSRLTVL.

This clonotype was seen at least ten times. The chain recombines TRBV6-1 with TRBJ1-1; D gene uncertain. V was trimmed by 6 bases and J by 4 bases, leaving 12 bases between them. The CDR3 has 13 amino acids. Germline CDR1 is MNHNS and CDR2 is SASEGT. The CDR3 sequence is CASRRSPITEAFF. CDR3 DNA: TGTGCCAGCAGAAGGAGCCCCATCACTGAAGCTTTCTTT.

This chain joins TRBV5-1 and TRBJ2-5, with TRBD2 identical over 8 bases. V trimming: 4 bases; J trimming: 2 bases; junction bases outside the gene matches: 13. The CDR3 has 17 amino acids. Per germline, CDR1 SGHRS and CDR2 YFSETQ. CDR3 sequence reads: CASSRPPGLAEQETQYF. In nucleotides, the CDR3 is TGCGCCAGCAGCCGACCCCCCGGACTAGCCGAGCAAGAGACCCAGTACTTC.

This clonotype occurred many times. The chain recombines TRBV2 with TRBJ1-1; unclear D gene. This CDR3 has 13 amino acids. Germline lookup yields CDR1 SNHLY and CDR2 FYNNEI. V lost 6 bases and J 0 bases, leaving 8 bases between the germline ends. The CDR3, as DNA: TGTGCCAGCAGAGTACGGCTGAACACTGAAGCTTTCTTT. Translated: CASRVRLNTEAFF.

This clonotype has ten or more counts. This chain uses TRBV28 with TRBJ2-5; TRBD2 might be the D (5 bases). The V gene lost 5 bases and the J gene lost 2 bases, with 21 bases spanning the gap. The CDR3 spans 17 residues. Germline V gives CDR1 MDHEN, CDR2 SYDVKM. This CDR3 reads CASSNHGERSTQETQYF. The CDR3 coding sequence is TGTGCCAGCAGTAATCACGGGGAGCGGAGCACGCAAGAGACCCAGTACTTC.

V gene TRBV25-1 combines with J gene TRBJ2-7, with a weak D call TRBD2 (5 bases). V lost 3 bases, J lost 4 bases, and 16 bases lay in between. The germline V gene encodes CDR1 MGHDK and CDR2 SYGVNS. This CDR3 has 15 amino acids. CDR3 DNA sequence: TGTGCCAGCAGTGACCCCCGGACGGACTTATACGAGCAGTACTTC. Protein product: CASSDPRTDLYEQYF.

This clonotype has ten or more counts. The V gene is TRBV27, the J gene TRBJ2-5, with TRBD1 as a possible D gene (6 bases). This CDR3 comprises 13 residues. Germline V CDR1 and CDR2: MNHEY, SMNVEV (reference sequence). Trimming left V 6 bases short and J 1 base short, with 9 bases between. In DNA form, the CDR3 reads TGTGCCAGCAGCAACAGGGTCCAAGAGACCCAGTACTTC. Its translation: CASSNRVQETQYF.

This clonotype was seen repeatedly, ten times or more. The genes are TRBV24-1 and TRBJ2-7, with D maybe TRBD1 (6 bases). V was clipped by 4 bases and J by 2 bases, with 14 bases between them. This CDR3 spans 15 amino acids. Germline V gene sequence: CDR1 KGHDR, CDR2 SFDVKD. CDR3 protein: CATSDSSGDPYEQYF. The CDR3 DNA reads as TGTGCCACCAGTGACTCCTCAGGGGACCCCTACGAGCAGTACTTC.

This clonotype was recorded many times. For the CDR3, the DNA is TGTGCCAGCAGTAAGGGGCACCTATATGGCTACACCTTC. It is translated as CASSKGHLYGYTF. The chain combines TRBV2 with TRBJ1-2; D is perhaps TRBD1 (5 bases). The CDR3 runs to 13 residues. Looked up from germline, CDR1 is SNHLY and CDR2 is FYNNEI. Trimming took off 5 bases at V and 5 bases at J, with 12 bases between the two ends.

This clonotype was observed many times. The chain combines TRBV30 with TRBJ1-1, with D maybe TRBD1 (5 bases). The CDR3 extends over 14 amino acids. V lost 1 base to trimming and J lost 5 bases, with 14 bases between them. Per the germline V gene, CDR1 is GTSNPN and CDR2 is SVGIG (reference sequence). CDR3 in amino acids: CAWSELGRETEAFF. DNA for the CDR3: TGTGCCTGGAGTGAACTGGGGCGAGAGACTGAAGCTTTCTTT.